This TCR beta chain was captured in a study of beta chain features in type 1 diabetes. The wider study: The samples had roughly 100,000,000 sorted cells examined in all. Study-wide results and caveats: People with Type 1 diabetes carried modestly yet significantly shorter TCRB CDR3s in all four CD4+ subsets.

The length of the CDR3 is 13 residues. Trimming removed 4 bases from V and 0 bases from J; junction bases left unmatched: 2. Germline V gives CDR1 GTSNPN, CDR2 SVGIG (reference sequence). Expressed TCRB transcripts were sequenced because the entire RNA isolate underwent reverse transcription. Produced via immunoSEQ multiplex PCR; TCRdb's table is partial and in-frame only. The sample lists approximately 470,000 clones; about 30% were seen once. On this clone itself: What it binds is unknown.

Sequencing input: naive CD4+ T cells from blood. V is TRBV30 and J is TRBJ1-1; the match to TRBD1 covers 7 bases. The sequence was obtained from a man aged 18-30 years in good health. As DNA, the CDR3 is TGTGCCTGGAACAGGGGTCTGAACACTGAAGCTTTCTTT. Protein: CAWNRGLNTEAFF.